This T cell receptor beta chain was recovered during a study of human T cells and chemical hapten exposure. TCRdb independently ran MiXCR on the RACE reads; one entry per CDR3 protein. The table shows 280,000 or so distinct CDR3 sequences, with 7.5% to 9% occurring only once. The germline V gene encodes CDR1 MGHDK and CDR2 SYGVNS. This CDR3 contains 15 residues. As for time point: pre-sensitization, week 0. The treatment was: therapeutic diphenylcyclopropenone sensitization with weekly scalp DPC. There are a few counts of this clonotype. At one of its ends the junction is not consistent with the germline gene, which may arise from a read error.

This specimen was whole blood, taken in connection with sensitization to the hapten diphenylcyclopropenone (DPC). The source is a man younger than 35 with alopecia areata. Some clones in this sample may be carry-over from other donors' samples. V gene TRBV25-1 combines with J gene TRBJ2-2; maybe TRBD2 (6 bases). The CDR3: CASSKWDLNTEELFF. The CDR3 bases are TGTGCCAGCAGTAAATGGGACTTGAACACCGAGGAGCTGTTTTTT.